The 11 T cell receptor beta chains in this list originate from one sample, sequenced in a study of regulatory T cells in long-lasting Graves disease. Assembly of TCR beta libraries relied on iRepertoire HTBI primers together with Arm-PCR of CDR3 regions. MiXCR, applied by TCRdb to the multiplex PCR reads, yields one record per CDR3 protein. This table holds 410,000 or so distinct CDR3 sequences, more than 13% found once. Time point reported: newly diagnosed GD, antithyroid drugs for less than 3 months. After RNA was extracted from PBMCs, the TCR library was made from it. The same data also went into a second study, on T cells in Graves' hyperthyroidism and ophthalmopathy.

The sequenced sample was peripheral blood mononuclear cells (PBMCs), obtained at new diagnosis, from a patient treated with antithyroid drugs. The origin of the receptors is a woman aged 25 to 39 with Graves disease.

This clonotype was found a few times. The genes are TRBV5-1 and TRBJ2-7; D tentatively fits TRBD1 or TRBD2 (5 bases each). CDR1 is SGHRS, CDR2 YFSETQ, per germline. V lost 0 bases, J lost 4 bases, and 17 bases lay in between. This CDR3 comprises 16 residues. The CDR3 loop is CASSLGRGSSDYEQYF. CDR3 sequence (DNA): TGCGCCAGCAGCTTGGGACGGGGCTCGTCCGATTACGAGCAGTACTTC. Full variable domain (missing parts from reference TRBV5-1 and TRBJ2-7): KAGVTQTPRYLIKTRGQQVTLSCSPISGHRSVSWYQQTPGQGLQFLFEYFSETQRNKGNFPGRFSGRQFSNSRSEMNVSTLELGDSALYLCASSLGRGSSDYEQYFGPGTRLTVT.

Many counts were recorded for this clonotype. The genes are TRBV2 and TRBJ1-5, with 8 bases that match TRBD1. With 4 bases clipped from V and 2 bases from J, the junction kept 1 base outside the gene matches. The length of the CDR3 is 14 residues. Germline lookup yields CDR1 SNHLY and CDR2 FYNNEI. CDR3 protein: CASSGQGRNQPQHF. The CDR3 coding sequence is TGTGCCAGCAGTGGACAGGGGCGCAATCAGCCCCAGCATTTT.

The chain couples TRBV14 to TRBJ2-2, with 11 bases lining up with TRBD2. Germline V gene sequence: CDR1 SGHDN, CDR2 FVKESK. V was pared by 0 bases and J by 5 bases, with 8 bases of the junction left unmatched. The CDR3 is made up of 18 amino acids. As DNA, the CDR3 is TGTGCCAGCAGCCAAGATTGGCAAACTAGCGGGAGTACCGGGGAGCTGTTTTTT. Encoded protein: CASSQDWQTSGSTGELFF.

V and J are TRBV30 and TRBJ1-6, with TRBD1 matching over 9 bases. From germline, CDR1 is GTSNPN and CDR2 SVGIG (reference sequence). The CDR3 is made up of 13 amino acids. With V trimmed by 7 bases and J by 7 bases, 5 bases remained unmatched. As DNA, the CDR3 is TGTGCCTCGGGGGACAGGGCGAATTCACCCCTCCACTTT. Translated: CASGDRANSPLHF.

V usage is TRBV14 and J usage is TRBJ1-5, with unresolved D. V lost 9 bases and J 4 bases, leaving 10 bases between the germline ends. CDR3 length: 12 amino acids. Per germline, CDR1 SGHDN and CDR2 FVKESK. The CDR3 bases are TGTGCCAGGAAGACACCTAATCAGCCCCAGCATTTT. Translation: CARKTPNQPQHF.

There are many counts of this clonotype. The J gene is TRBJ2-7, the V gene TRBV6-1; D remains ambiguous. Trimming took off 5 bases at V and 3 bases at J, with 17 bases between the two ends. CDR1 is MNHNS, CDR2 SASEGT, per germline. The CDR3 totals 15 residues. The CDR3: CASSTPNRAIYEQYF. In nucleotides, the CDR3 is TGTGCCAGCAGTACCCCCAATAGGGCAATCTACGAGCAGTACTTC.

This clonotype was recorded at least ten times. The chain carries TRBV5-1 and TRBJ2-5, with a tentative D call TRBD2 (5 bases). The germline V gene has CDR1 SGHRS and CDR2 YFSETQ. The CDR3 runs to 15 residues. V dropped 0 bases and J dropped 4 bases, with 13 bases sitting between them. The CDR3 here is CASSLEDPGIETQYF. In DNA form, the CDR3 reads TGCGCCAGCAGCTTGGAGGACCCGGGGATAGAGACCCAGTACTTC.

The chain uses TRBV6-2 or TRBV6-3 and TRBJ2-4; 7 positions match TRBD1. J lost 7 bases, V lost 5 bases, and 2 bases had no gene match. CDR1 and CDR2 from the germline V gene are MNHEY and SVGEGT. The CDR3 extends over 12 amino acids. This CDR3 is CASSAQGNIQYF. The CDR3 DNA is TGTGCCAGCAGTGCACAGGGGAACATTCAGTACTTC.

CDR3 protein: CASSSGDLGQGISNQPQHF. CDR3 coding DNA: TGTGCCAGCAGCTCCGGGGACCTGGGACAGGGCATTAGCAATCAGCCCCAGCATTTT. The chain is built from TRBV7-9 and TRBJ1-5, with 9 nucleotides matching TRBD1. Trimming removed 4 bases from V and 0 bases from J; junction bases left unmatched: 13. CDR1 is SEHNR and CDR2 is FQNEAQ in the germline V gene (reference sequence). This CDR3 has 19 amino acids. Combining the CDR3 with reference TRBV7-9 and TRBJ1-5 gives the whole variable domain DTGVSQNPRHKITKRGQNVTFRCDPISEHNRLYWYRQTLGQGPEFLTYFQNEAQLEKSRLLSDRFSAERPKGSFSTLEIQRTEQGDSAMYLCASSSGDLGQGISNQPQHFGDGTRLSIL.

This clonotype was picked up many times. The DNA for the CDR3 is TGTGCCATCAGTGACAGGGGAACAGATACGCAGTATTTT. As protein: CAISDRGTDTQYF. This chain links TRBV10-3 with TRBJ2-3, with D possibly being TRBD1 (6 bases). Germline V lookup: CDR1 ENHRY, CDR2 SYGVKD. The CDR3 is 13 residues long. Deletions cut 3 bases from V and 3 bases from J, with 7 bases between.

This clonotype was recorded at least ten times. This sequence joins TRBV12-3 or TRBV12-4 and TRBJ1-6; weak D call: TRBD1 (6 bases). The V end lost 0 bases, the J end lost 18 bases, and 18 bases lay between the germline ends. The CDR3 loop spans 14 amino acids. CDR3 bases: TGTGCCAGCAGTTTAGCAGGGACAACCCGTGGCCCCCACTTT. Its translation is CASSLAGTTRGPHF.